This T cell receptor (beta chain) was obtained from a study of blood T cell repertoires in COVID-19. Overall study context: Sites across the United States, Italy and Spain contributed samples from acute and convalescent COVID-19. Sources were T cells, B-cell-depleted T cells, or PBMCs; the material itself was cDNA or gDNA.

Germline assignment: CDR1 SNHLY and CDR2 FYNNEI. Deletions cut 6 bases from V and 3 bases from J, with 12 bases between. The CDR3 contains 14 residues. Original handling: Counts of nucleated cells, estimated from reference gene primer amplification, were obtained. TCRdb's copy holds only in-frame clones and misses some; the assay was immunoSEQ multiplex PCR. V and J calls and clone size are given by that table; D and trimming were obtained from the DNA. The sample consists of fewer than 500,000 clones, about 80% of them appearing once. The origin of this receptor is a human donor with acute or convalescent COVID-19. The donor label of this sample is uncertain. The chain uses TRBV2 and TRBJ1-5, with D maybe TRBD1 (6 bases). The source material was peripheral blood. In nucleotides, the CDR3 is TGTGCCAGCAGGGCCCGGGACAACAATCAGCCCCAGCATTTT. Translation gives CASRARDNNQPQHF.